A selection of T cell receptor beta chains follows, all from one sample in a study of PD-1 blockade in mismatch repair-deficient tumors. Sequenced by immunoSEQ multiplex PCR; TCRdb stores in-frame clones only, minus some. The table has tens of thousands of clones, about 80% seen once; the top ten hold 2.5% to 4%. The sequenced sample was peripheral blood, obtained 4 weeks after starting pembrolizumab. Receptors were obtained from an adult with mismatch repair-deficient cancer. Both conserved end residues are part of each CDR3. Each record gives: CDR3 protein, V gene, J gene.

CDR3 protein: CASSYSGQGNTEAFF
V gene: TRBV6-5
J gene: TRBJ1-1

CDR3 protein: CASSQYTGTQYF
V gene: TRBV4-1
J gene: TRBJ2-5

CDR3 protein: CASSVRTGGQETQYF
V gene: TRBV6-1
J gene: TRBJ2-5

CDR3 protein: CASSPTFRDEGTDTQYF
V gene: TRBV18
J gene: TRBJ2-3

CDR3 protein: CASSTGQVPGELFF
V gene: TRBV5-1
J gene: TRBJ2-2

CDR3 protein: CASHGLAGAETQYF
V gene: TRBV7-8
J gene: TRBJ2-5

CDR3 protein: CASSPYGGHTEQFF
V gene: TRBV14
J gene: TRBJ2-1

CDR3 protein: CATSPKDRGRLQPQHF
V gene: TRBV15
J gene: TRBJ1-5

CDR3 protein: CASSQTSGRSYNEQFF
V gene: TRBV5-1
J gene: TRBJ2-1

CDR3 protein: CASSPRGGTNEKLFF
V gene: TRBV18
J gene: TRBJ1-4

CDR3 protein: CRRTYPYTEAFF
V gene: TRBV19
J gene: TRBJ1-1

CDR3 protein: CASSFALAGSTDTQYF
V gene: TRBV7-6
J gene: TRBJ2-3

CDR3 protein: CASSLLPGLPTGTRAQHF
V gene: TRBV7-3
J gene: TRBJ1-5

CDR3 protein: CASRAGGEGQPQHF
V gene: TRBV2
J gene: TRBJ1-5

CDR3 protein: CASSLNLGPGNTIYF
V gene: TRBV7-9
J gene: TRBJ1-3

CDR3 protein: CATSREDTDTQYF
V gene: TRBV15
J gene: TRBJ2-3

CDR3 protein: CASRNWTASYGYTF
V gene: TRBV9
J gene: TRBJ1-2

CDR3 protein: CSVGGTFEGSYNEQFF
V gene: TRBV29-1
J gene: TRBJ2-1

CDR3 protein: CASSQMPGANVLTF
V gene: TRBV14
J gene: TRBJ2-6

CDR3 protein: CASSLKVNSNQPQHF
V gene: TRBV27
J gene: TRBJ1-5

CDR3 protein: CASSAIAGGPRYEQYF
V gene: TRBV7-9
J gene: TRBJ2-7

CDR3 protein: CASSDTSTLLGTQYF
V gene: TRBV2
J gene: TRBJ2-5

CDR3 protein: CASSVGYPNEQFF
V gene: TRBV9
J gene: TRBJ2-1

CDR3 protein: CASSESGSDEQYF
V gene: TRBV25-1
J gene: TRBJ2-7

CDR3 protein: CASRPGDGFYNEQFF
V gene: TRBV6-5
J gene: TRBJ2-1

CDR3 protein: CASSRQGATGNTIYF
V gene: TRBV6-1
J gene: TRBJ1-3

CDR3 protein: CASSYGTPAEAFF
V gene: TRBV6-6
J gene: TRBJ1-1

CDR3 protein: CASSSLVREDTQYF
V gene: TRBV5-1
J gene: TRBJ2-3

CDR3 protein: CASSFRGRVNTEAFF
V gene: TRBV5-5
J gene: TRBJ1-1

CDR3 protein: CAWGTGGSMNTEAFF
V gene: TRBV30
J gene: TRBJ1-1